This is a list of T cell receptor beta chains from one sample in a study of blood T cell repertoires in COVID-19. Measured with immunoSEQ multiplex PCR; TCRdb has only the in-frame clones, and not every one. The sample contains about 73,000 clones, about 74% of which appear only once. Sequencing was done on a sample of peripheral blood. The origin of the receptors is a man in his 70s with COVID-19, enrolled during active disease. Each CDR3 is given with its conserved first and last residue. D genes are given only for firm matches. Only part of the rows carry a size: once, few, many, or a class if the clone is expanded.

. TRBJ2-1 . TRBV7-9 14 CASSFSSTGNEQFF TGTGCCAGCAGCTTTTCCTCTACCGGTAATGAGCAGTTCTTC
. TRBJ1-2 . TRBV18 14 CASSPSQINYGYTF TGTGCCAGCTCACCAAGTCAGATTAACTATGGCTACACCTTC
. TRBJ2-2 TRBD2 TRBV27 13 CASSLGGLAELFF TGTGCCAGCAGTTTAGGGGGACTAGCCGAGCTGTTTTTT
. TRBJ2-2 . TRBV18 16 CASSHSGTSNTGELFF TGTGCCAGCTCACATTCCGGGACTTCGAACACCGGGGAGCTGTTTTTT
. TRBJ1-2 . TRBV7-9 14 CASSRAGQNYGYTF TGTGCCAGCAGCCGGGCGGGGCAGAACTATGGCTACACCTTC
. TRBJ1-5 TRBD1 TRBV27 14 CASSFRGINQPQHF TGTGCCAGCAGTTTCAGGGGGATTAATCAGCCCCAGCATTTT
. TRBJ2-7 . TRBV6-5 11 CASKEGSEQYF TGTGCCAGCAAAGAGGGCTCCGAGCAGTACTTC
. TRBJ2-1 . TRBV4-2 17 CASSQALGLDLYNEQFF TGTGCCAGCAGCCAGGCGCTTGGGCTTGATCTCTACAATGAGCAGTTCTTC
. TRBJ1-2 TRBD1 TRBV28 13 CASSSDRGGGYTF TGTGCCAGCAGTTCAGACAGGGGGGGAGGCTACACCTTC
. TRBJ2-3 TRBD2 TRBV24-1 15 CATSDLGLEGNTQYF TGTGCCACCAGTGACCTCGGACTAGAGGGAAATACGCAGTATTTT
. TRBJ1-2 . TRBV28 15 CASSLGAGNYYGYTF TGTGCCAGCAGTTTAGGCGCAGGGAACTACTATGGCTACACCTTC
. TRBJ2-7 . TRBV5-1 13 CASGADSSYEQYF TGCGCCAGCGGGGCCGATAGCTCCTACGAGCAGTACTTC
. TRBJ1-3 . TRBV9 14 CASSVEGAGNTIYF TGTGCCAGCAGCGTAGAGGGGGCTGGAAACACCATATATTTT
. TRBJ2-7 . TRBV16 16 CASSQPDTGGRNEQYF TGTGCCAGCAGCCAGCCTGACACCGGAGGACGCAACGAGCAGTACTTC
. TRBJ2-7 . TRBV10-3 14 CAISGQANSYEQYF TGTGCCATCAGTGGGCAGGCCAACTCCTACGAGCAGTACTTC
once TRBJ2-1 TRBD2 TRBV4-2 17 CASSHPSLAGGPNEQFF TGTGCCAGCAGCCACCCATCCCTAGCGGGAGGGCCGAATGAGCAGTTCTTC
. TRBJ2-7 . TRBV28 15 CASSKYLGETYEQYF TGTGCCAGCAGCAAATATCTAGGGGAAACCTACGAGCAGTACTTC
. TRBJ2-4 . TRBV28 14 CASRQGLLQNIQYF TGTGCCAGCAGGCAGGGGCTTTTGCAAAACATTCAGTACTTC
medium-sized TRBJ2-2 TRBD1 TRBV7-3 15 CASSLSGQGTGELFF TGTGCCAGCAGCTTATCGGGACAGGGCACCGGGGAGCTGTTTTTT
few TRBJ2-7 TRBD2 TRBV4-2 17 CASSPYEGSGMPYEQYF TGTGCCAGCAGCCCGTACGAGGGGAGCGGGATGCCCTACGAGCAGTACTTC
. TRBJ2-5 TRBD2 TRBV4-2 16 CASSQEGRARMETQYF TGTGCCAGCAGCCAAGAGGGGAGGGCGCGTATGGAGACCCAGTACTTC